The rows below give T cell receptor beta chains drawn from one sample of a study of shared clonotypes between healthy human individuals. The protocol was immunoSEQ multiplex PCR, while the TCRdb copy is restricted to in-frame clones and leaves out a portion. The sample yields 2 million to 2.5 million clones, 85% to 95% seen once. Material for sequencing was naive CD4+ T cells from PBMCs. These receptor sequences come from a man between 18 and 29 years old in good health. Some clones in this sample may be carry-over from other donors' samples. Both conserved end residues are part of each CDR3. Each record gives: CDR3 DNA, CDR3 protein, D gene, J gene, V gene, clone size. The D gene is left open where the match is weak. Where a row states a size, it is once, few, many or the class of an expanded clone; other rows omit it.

cdr3_nt: TGTGCCAGCAGGGGGACGGGCGGCTACGAGCAGTACTTC; cdr3_aa: CASRGTGGYEQYF; d_call: -; j_call: TRBJ2-7; v_call: TRBV6-5; clone_size: -
cdr3_nt: TGTGCCAGCAGCTCCTTCCCAGCTAATGAAAAACTGTTTTTT; cdr3_aa: CASSSFPANEKLFF; d_call: -; j_call: TRBJ1-4; v_call: TRBV7-6; clone_size: -
cdr3_nt: TGTGCCAGCAGTTCCTCCATGAACACTGAAGCTTTCTTT; cdr3_aa: CASSSSMNTEAFF; d_call: -; j_call: TRBJ1-1; v_call: TRBV28; clone_size: few
cdr3_nt: TGTGCCAGCAGTTACCGACAGCGGGGGTTCTACGAGCAGTACTTC; cdr3_aa: CASSYRQRGFYEQYF; d_call: TRBD2; j_call: TRBJ2-7; v_call: TRBV6-5; clone_size: -
cdr3_nt: TGTGCCAGCAGATCACCTGTCCGGGATCCCTACGAGCAGTACTTC; cdr3_aa: CASRSPVRDPYEQYF; d_call: -; j_call: TRBJ2-7; v_call: TRBV28; clone_size: -
cdr3_nt: TGTGCCAGCAGTAGGAGTAGCGGAGCCCCCTACGAGCAGTACTTC; cdr3_aa: CASSRSSGAPYEQYF; d_call: -; j_call: TRBJ2-7; v_call: TRBV28; clone_size: -
cdr3_nt: TGTGCCAGCAGTTTTGGAGGTCCGAGCAATCAGCCCCAGCATTTT; cdr3_aa: CASSFGGPSNQPQHF; d_call: -; j_call: TRBJ1-5; v_call: TRBV27; clone_size: once
cdr3_nt: TGTGCCAGCAGTGCAGGGACTAGCGCTAACATTCAGTACTTC; cdr3_aa: CASSAGTSANIQYF; d_call: TRBD2; j_call: TRBJ2-4; v_call: TRBV2; clone_size: -
cdr3_nt: TGTGCCAGCAGCGGAAACCGGGGCAACAATGAGCAGTTCTTC; cdr3_aa: CASSGNRGNNEQFF; d_call: -; j_call: TRBJ2-1; v_call: TRBV7-2; clone_size: once
cdr3_nt: TGTGCCAGCAGCTTACAAGCGGGAGGGCCGAATGAGCAGTTCTTC; cdr3_aa: CASSLQAGGPNEQFF; d_call: TRBD2; j_call: TRBJ2-1; v_call: TRBV7-3; clone_size: -
cdr3_nt: TGTGCCAGCAGTGAAGCGCAGAGGACTAGCGGGAGGAGAGATACGCAGTATTTT; cdr3_aa: CASSEAQRTSGRRDTQYF; d_call: TRBD2; j_call: TRBJ2-3; v_call: TRBV6-1; clone_size: once
cdr3_nt: TGTGCCAGCAGGAACAGTCCAACTAATGAAAAACTGTTTTTT; cdr3_aa: CASRNSPTNEKLFF; d_call: -; j_call: TRBJ1-4; v_call: TRBV6-5; clone_size: -